This entry lists 18 T cell receptor beta chains sequenced from one sample in a study of beta chain features in type 1 diabetes (dated 2018 in TCRdb). Study-wide conclusions, independent of this receptor: Type 1 diabetes patients showed a moderate but significant shortening of TCRB CDR3 length in all four CD4+ subsets.

The protocol used for the library was the immunoSEQ multiplex PCR assay. The High Capacity cDNA Reverse Transcription Kit was used to reverse transcribe all of the isolated RNA, meaning that expressed TCRB transcripts were what got sequenced. The immuneACCESS repertoire file appears here via TCRdb, limited to in-frame rearrangements. These files lack a portion of the clones; in checked studies, under half of the deficit traces to unresolved V genes, and the cause of the others is not known. This sample gives roughly 300,000 clones in total; 13% to 15% of them show up just once. Of the sample, 0.015% to 0.02% is held by the ten largest clones. What these receptors recognize is not known. Sequencing was done on a sample of naive CD4+ T cells from blood. The intended sense of this specimen's cell subset or site label: true naive CD4+ T cells. Receptor source: a young man with type 1 diabetes.

This clone turned up a few times. This chain links TRBV7-2 with TRBJ2-7, with no clear D. CDR1 is SGHTA and CDR2 is FQGNSA in the germline V gene. The CDR3 contains 14 residues. Deletions cut 5 bases from V and 2 bases from J, with 13 bases between. In nucleotides, the CDR3 is TGTGCCAGCAGCCTTGACACAGTTCCCTACGAGCAGTACTTC. Protein product: CASSLDTVPYEQYF. Variable domain in full (rest from reference TRBV7-2 and TRBJ2-7): GAGVSQSPSNKVTEKGKDVELRCDPISGHTALYWYRQSLGQGLEFLIYFQGNSAPDKSGLPSDRFSAERTGGSVSTLTIQRTQQEDSAVYLCASSLDTVPYEQYFGPGTRLTVT.

This clone was detected a few times. The rearrangement links TRBV9 to TRBJ2-4; D is possibly TRBD1 (6 bases). Germline values: CDR1 SGDLS, CDR2 YYNGEE. CDR3 length: 18 residues. Trimming stripped 0 bases from V and 7 bases from J, with 23 bases between. The chain's CDR3 is CASSVDAGWGPKGNIQYF. The CDR3 DNA reads as TGTGCCAGCAGCGTAGACGCCGGCTGGGGGCCTAAAGGGAACATTCAGTACTTC.

This chain uses TRBV2 with TRBJ2-5; no clear D gene. Trimming took 6 bases from V and 0 from J, leaving 8 bases between them. The CDR3 spans 13 residues. Germline CDR1 reads SNHLY; CDR2 reads FYNNEI. CDR3 region: CASSLGYQETQYF. CDR3 coding DNA: TGTGCCAGCAGCCTGGGCTACCAAGAGACCCAGTACTTC.

This chain connects TRBV2 to TRBJ2-1; possible D gene TRBD2, 5 bases. The length of the CDR3 is 14 residues. Trimming stripped 7 bases from V and 1 base from J, with 11 bases between. From germline, CDR1 is SNHLY and CDR2 FYNNEI. CDR3 in DNA: TGTGCCAGCACGGGCGGGCCTTCCTACAATGAGCAGTTCTTC. Its protein is CASTGGPSYNEQFF.

This clone was seen more than once but under ten times. V is TRBV19 and J is TRBJ2-6; D perhaps matches TRBD1 (5 bases). Germline V gives CDR1 LNHDA, CDR2 SQIVND (reference sequence). The CDR3 has 17 residues. V lost 3 bases to trimming and J lost 0 bases, with 12 bases between them. In DNA form, the CDR3 reads TGTGCCAGTAGTATTGACAGAGTAACCTCTGGGGCCAACGTCCTGACTTTC. Translation gives CASSIDRVTSGANVLTF.

This clone has only a few counts. The rearrangement links TRBV6-6 to TRBJ1-4; D call uncertain. Per the germline V gene, CDR1 is MNHNY and CDR2 is SVGAGI (reference sequence). The V and J ends lost 8 bases and 0 bases respectively, with 10 bases between them. The CDR3 covers 14 residues. In nucleotides, the CDR3 is TGTGCCAGCCACTCCGTTGCAACTAATGAAAAACTGTTTTTT. Its translation is CASHSVATNEKLFF.

V usage is TRBV5-1 and J usage is TRBJ2-3; 11 bases are a match to TRBD2. The CDR3 spans 15 residues. V shed 0 bases, J shed 3 bases, and the junction held 0 bases outside the gene matches. Germline CDR1 is SGHRS and CDR2 is YFSETQ. CDR3 coding DNA: TGCGCCAGCAGCTTGGGACTAGCGGGGACAGATACGCAGTATTTT. Translated, it gives CASSLGLAGTDTQYF. The full variable domain, its missing parts supplied by reference TRBV5-1 and TRBJ2-3, is KAGVTQTPRYLIKTRGQQVTLSCSPISGHRSVSWYQQTPGQGLQFLFEYFSETQRNKGNFPGRFSGRQFSNSRSEMNVSTLELGDSALYLCASSLGLAGTDTQYFGPGTRLTVL.

The chain has TRBV6-5 and TRBJ2-1; 8 bases line up with TRBD2. V lost 7 bases, J lost 4 bases, and 3 bases stayed unmatched. CDR3 size: 13 residues. From germline, CDR1 is MNHEY and CDR2 SVGAGI. The CDR3 is CASTLAGYNEQFF. In DNA form, the CDR3 reads TGTGCCAGCACCCTAGCGGGTTACAATGAGCAGTTCTTC.

V and J are TRBV28 and TRBJ1-1; tentative D call: TRBD1 (6 bases). CDR3 size: 14 residues. Germline loops: CDR1 MDHEN, CDR2 SYDVKM. Trimming removed 7 bases at V and 7 bases at J, with 19 bases between. CDR3 loop: CASKQGGLKDEAFF. As DNA, the CDR3 is TGTGCCAGCAAACAGGGAGGGCTCAAAGATGAAGCTTTCTTT.

The chain's CDR3 is CASSLAGGQALHVAKNIQYF. The DNA of the CDR3 is TGTGCCAGCAGCTTAGCGGGGGGACAGGCCCTTCATGTAGCCAAAAACATTCAGTACTTC. The rearrangement joins TRBV7-7 to TRBJ2-4; 8 nucleotides match TRBD1. CDR3 length equals 20 residues. Germline loops: CDR1 SSHAT, CDR2 FNYEAQ (reference sequence). V trimming: 0 bases; J trimming: 0 bases; junction bases outside the gene matches: 13.

The J gene is TRBJ1-2, the V gene TRBV7-2; D possibly corresponds to TRBD1 (5 bases). This CDR3 is built from 14 residues. Germline V CDR1 and CDR2: SGHTA, FQGNSA. V lost 1 base, J lost 7 bases, and 13 bases lay in between. The CDR3 region is CASSLEMDGGGYTF. The CDR3, as DNA: TGTGCCAGCAGCTTAGAGATGGACGGGGGTGGCTACACCTTC.

Comments on this clone: An end of the junction does not agree with germline; a read error may underlie this. This sequence joins TRBV20-1 and TRBJ2-5, with 7 bases aligning to TRBD2. This CDR3 has 11 residues. From germline, CDR1 is DFQATT and CDR2 SNEGSKA (reference sequence). CDR3 region: CSASPSGTDHF. In nucleotides, the CDR3 is TGCAGTGCCTCCCCAAGCGGGACCGACCACTTC.

This CDR3 is CARPRRQGFVQPQHF. The CDR3 nucleotides are TGTGCCCGCCCCCGAAGGCAGGGGTTCGTTCAGCCCCAGCATTTT. This chain links TRBV7-3 with TRBJ1-5; a weak D match, TRBD1 (6 bases). The CDR3 extends over 15 amino acids. Germline V gene data show CDR1 as SGHTA and CDR2 as FQGTGA. V lost 11 bases and J lost 6, with 23 bases in between.

In the case of this clone: This CDR3 is also generated by other DNA sequences in the sample. This chain links TRBV28 with TRBJ2-7; D uncertain. Germline V gene sequence: CDR1 MDHEN, CDR2 SYDVKM. Trimming stripped 6 bases from V and 4 bases from J, with 4 bases between. There are 10 residues in the CDR3. The CDR3 region has the DNA TGTGCCAGCAGCCGGTACGAGCAGTACTTC. Its protein is CASSRYEQYF.

A few counts support this clone. CDR3 protein: CASSQVAFVPDEQYF. The CDR3 DNA reads as TGCGCCAGCAGCCAAGTGGCATTCGTGCCCGACGAGCAGTACTTC. The J gene is TRBJ2-7, the V gene TRBV4-1, with D hard to call. The CDR3 sequence is 15 residues long. The germline V and J ends were trimmed by 1 base and 5 bases, with 15 bases remaining between them. Germline-derived CDR1 and CDR2 are MGHRA and YSYEKL.

The genes are TRBV29-1 and TRBJ2-1; TRBD2 matches 8 bases. V shed 3 bases, J shed 10 bases, and the junction held 8 bases outside the gene matches. The CDR3 length is 13 residues. Germline V gives CDR1 SQVTM, CDR2 ANQGSEA. CDR3 amino acids: CSVEGLAGNEQFF. In DNA, the CDR3 is TGCAGCGTTGAGGGCCTAGCGGGCAACGAGCAGTTCTTC.

This CDR3 is CASTHQGGYEQYF. CDR3 DNA: TGTGCCAGCACCCACCAAGGGGGCTACGAGCAGTACTTC. The chain employs TRBV7-9 and TRBJ2-7; possibly TRBD1 for D (6 bases). The germline V gene encodes CDR1 SEHNR and CDR2 FQNEAQ (reference sequence). The V end was cut by 7 bases, the J end by 3 bases, with 13 bases between. This CDR3 spans 13 amino acids.

The chain links TRBV5-4 to TRBJ2-3; 8 nucleotides match TRBD1. This CDR3 contains 15 residues. Unmatched junction bases numbered 9, after V lost 7 bases and J lost 2 bases. CDR1 is SGHNT and CDR2 is YYREEE in the germline V gene (reference sequence). Here the CDR3 reads CASSGAGGYTDTQYF. CDR3 DNA: TGTGCCAGCTCGGGAGCAGGGGGCTACACAGATACGCAGTATTTT.